The clone carrying this TCR beta chain came up many times. Its antigen remains unknown. CDR3 length: 16 amino acids. Trimming removed 7 bases from V and 1 base from J; junction bases left unmatched: 14. Germline V lookup: CDR1 DFQATT, CDR2 SNEGSKA (reference sequence). This record belongs to a study of T cells in Graves' hyperthyroidism and ophthalmopathy. Study results and limitations: The model made its ophthalmopathy prediction, and onset followed a median approximately 6 months later.

RNA transcripts served as the template for amplifying TCR beta CDR3 regions. Primed by the HTBI set, a first-round RT-PCR was run on the TCR CDR3. Via MiXCR, TCRdb re-called the multiplex PCR reads, giving one row per CDR3 protein. This sample has fewer than 400,000 distinct CDR3 sequences, with around 15% found just once. Sequenced input: blood. The V gene is TRBV20-1, the J gene TRBJ2-5; 8 nucleotides agree with TRBD1. The TCR sequence derives from a man in his fifties or sixties with Graves' ophthalmopathy. The chain's CDR3 is CSVNRPPGGFQETQYF. The CDR3 coding sequence is TGCAGTGTCAACCGCCCCCCAGGGGGCTTCCAAGAGACCCAGTACTTC.